This T cell receptor (beta chain) originates from a study of kidney transplant recipient with SARS-CoV-2 infection. The CDR3 is 12 residues long. Germline CDR1 reads MGHRA; CDR2 reads YSYEKL. TCRdb recomputed calls from the reads with MiXCR, one row per CDR3 protein. The sample shows roughly 230,000 distinct CDR3 sequences, around 30% of them seen only once. A remark on this clonotype: One end of the junction varies from germline; a read error may be responsible.

This chain links TRBV4-1 with TRBJ1-6; D not certain. The receptor's source is a male patient in his thirties who had COVID-19 and was a kidney transplant recipient. The graft donor may account for some of the T cells. The sequenced sample was a blood sample, obtained at baseline and between days 110 and 120 from a kidney transplant recipient. This CDR3 is CASSQEMRPPHF. In DNA form, the CDR3 reads TGCGCCAGCAGCCAAGAGATGCGACCCCCCCACTTT.